These 15 T cell receptor beta chains originate from one sample sequenced in a study of cytomegalovirus exposure and HLA in healthy donors. PCR used 60 Vbeta primers and 13 Jbeta primers. Produced via immunoSEQ multiplex PCR; TCRdb's table is partial and in-frame only. The table lists 60,000 or so clones, 89% of them singletons, with less than 1.6% in the top ten. Source material: PBMCs. These receptors came from a man in his thirties or forties in good health and CMV-seropositive.

The chain joins TRBV5-4 to TRBJ2-5; the match to TRBD1 covers 9 bases. CDR1 is SGHNT, CDR2 YYREEE, per germline (reference sequence). V shed 6 bases, J shed 3 bases, and the junction held 6 bases outside the gene matches. CDR3 length equals 14 residues. This CDR3 reads CASTARDREETQYF. As DNA, the CDR3 is TGTGCCAGCACCGCGAGGGACAGGGAAGAGACCCAGTACTTC.

The V call is TRBV6-5, the J call TRBJ1-2; no clear D gene. The V end lost 6 bases, the J end lost 4 bases, and 12 bases lay between the germline ends. Germline V gene sequence: CDR1 MNHEY, CDR2 SVGAGI. The CDR3 has 13 residues. The CDR3 sequence is CASSPVVSYGYTF. CDR3 nucleotides: TGTGCCAGCAGCCCTGTAGTTTCCTATGGCTACACCTTC.

The V call is TRBV7-2, the J call TRBJ2-2; D ambiguous. V dropped 1 base and J dropped 0 bases, with 9 bases sitting between them. The CDR3 loop spans 16 amino acids. In germline, CDR1 is SGHTA, CDR2 FQGNSA. This chain's CDR3 is CASSLGGAPNTGELFF. For the CDR3, the DNA is TGTGCCAGCAGCTTAGGAGGTGCTCCGAACACCGGGGAGCTGTTTTTT.

This sequence joins TRBV4-1 and TRBJ2-2; possibly TRBD2 for D (5 bases). The CDR3 spans 14 residues. Germline-derived CDR1 and CDR2 are MGHRA and YSYEKL. The ends were cut back, 0 bases at V and 7 bases at J, with 9 bases in the middle. The CDR3 loop reads CASSQEMAGGELFF. The CDR3 nucleotides read TGCGCCAGCAGCCAAGAAATGGCGGGCGGGGAGCTGTTTTTT.

This rearrangement joins TRBV19 to TRBJ1-5; 10 nucleotides align to TRBD1. The CDR3 sequence is 16 residues long. Germline CDR1 is LNHDA and CDR2 is SQIVND (reference sequence). The J segment lost 2 bases and the V segment lost 7 bases, leaving 8 bases of the junction unmatched. The CDR3 coding sequence is TGTGCCAGTATTCGACAGGGGGCAAGTGGCAATCAGCCCCAGCATTTT. It encodes CASIRQGASGNQPQHF.

V gene TRBV28 combines with J gene TRBJ1-2; 7 bases fit TRBD1. CDR1 is MDHEN and CDR2 is SYDVKM in the germline V gene. V shed 5 bases, J shed 7 bases, and the junction held 7 bases outside the gene matches. This CDR3 is built from 13 residues. The CDR3 reads CASSIGNRGGYTF. The DNA of the CDR3 is TGTGCCAGCAGTATAGGAAACAGGGGTGGCTACACCTTC.

This clone occurred once. The J gene is TRBJ1-3, the V gene TRBV19; 7 nucleotides match TRBD1. The CDR3 runs to 17 residues. The V gene end was trimmed by 3 bases and the J gene end by 0 bases; junction bases not matched to a gene: 8. The germline gives CDR1 LNHDA, CDR2 SQIVND (reference sequence). This chain's CDR3 is CASSILPGTASGNTIYF. The DNA for the CDR3 is TGTGCCAGTAGTATCCTTCCCGGGACAGCCTCTGGAAACACCATATATTTT. Full variable domain (missing parts from reference TRBV19 and TRBJ1-3): DGGITQSPKYLFRKEGQNVTLSCEQNLNHDAMYWYRQDPGQGLRLIYYSQIVNDFQKGDIAEGYSVSREKKESFPLTVTSAQKNPTAFYLCASSILPGTASGNTIYFGEGSWLTVV.

The chain uses TRBV12-5 and TRBJ1-1; 7 bases agree with TRBD1. After removal of 1 base from V and 7 bases from J, the junction contained 3 bases not matched to a gene. Germline assignment: CDR1 LGHNT and CDR2 FRNRAP. The CDR3 has 13 amino acids. CDR3 DNA sequence: TGTGCTAGTGGTTTGGGAGGGGGCGTTGAAGCTTTCTTT. Its translation: CASGLGGGVEAFF. The entire variable domain, with the rest obtained from reference TRBV12-5 and TRBJ1-1, is as follows: DARVTQTPRHKVTEMGQEVTMRCQPILGHNTVFWYRQTMMQGLELLAYFRNRAPLDDSGMPKDRFSAEMPDATLATLKIQPSEPRDSAVYFCASGLGGGVEAFFGQGTRLTVV.

The chain recombines TRBV18 with TRBJ2-5, with 8 nucleotides matching TRBD1. The CDR3 extends over 13 amino acids. The V segment lost 5 bases and the J segment 3 bases; nucleotides outside the gene matches: 2. Germline V lookup: CDR1 KGHSH, CDR2 LQKENI. CDR3 region: CASSVTGEETQYF. The CDR3 DNA is TGTGCCAGCTCAGTGACAGGGGAAGAGACCCAGTACTTC.

The V gene is TRBV18, the J gene TRBJ2-5; 9 nucleotides line up with TRBD2. The CDR3 has 17 residues. The germline V gene has CDR1 KGHSH and CDR2 LQKENI. Trimming at V came to 0 bases and at J to 3 bases, leaving 8 bases not matched to a gene. CDR3 nucleotide sequence: TGTGCCAGCTCACCACCGGGGCTAGCGGGACCCAAAGAGACCCAGTACTTC. This encodes CASSPPGLAGPKETQYF.

The chain links TRBV18 to TRBJ2-4; a possible D gene is TRBD1 (5 bases). The germline V gene encodes CDR1 KGHSH and CDR2 LQKENI. The V gene lost 3 bases and the J gene lost 5 bases, with 11 bases spanning the gap. CDR3 length: 14 amino acids. The CDR3 DNA follows: TGTGCCAGCTCACCCCGTGTGGGGCAAAACATTCAGTACTTC. Protein: CASSPRVGQNIQYF.

The V gene is TRBV28, the J gene TRBJ2-7, with D perhaps TRBD1 (7 bases). Germline assignment: CDR1 MDHEN and CDR2 SYDVKM. The CDR3 extends over 13 amino acids. V was cut by 8 bases and J by 6 bases, with 17 bases left in between. CDR3 nucleotides: TGTGCCAGCTTACTGACAGGGAGGCTCGAGCAGTACTTC. It encodes CASLLTGRLEQYF.

The chain combines TRBV5-1 with TRBJ2-1; 9 bases align to TRBD2. Germline loops: CDR1 SGHRS, CDR2 YFSETQ. J was trimmed by 0 bases and V by 0 bases; bases with no gene match: 10. The CDR3 spans 19 residues. CDR3 sequence (DNA): TGCGCCAGCAGCTTGGCAGGTAGCGGGGGCGGGAGCTCCTACAATGAGCAGTTCTTC. This codes for CASSLAGSGGGSSYNEQFF. Full variable domain (outside the CDR3, taken from reference TRBV5-1 and TRBJ2-1): KAGVTQTPRYLIKTRGQQVTLSCSPISGHRSVSWYQQTPGQGLQFLFEYFSETQRNKGNFPGRFSGRQFSNSRSEMNVSTLELGDSALYLCASSLAGSGGGSSYNEQFFGPGTRLTVL.

The chain carries TRBV11-2 and TRBJ2-5; TRBD1 matches at 7 bases. Germline CDR1 is SGHAT and CDR2 is FQNNGV. The length of the CDR3 is 15 residues. V shed 1 base, J shed 7 bases, and the junction held 9 bases outside the gene matches. This CDR3 is CASSLARGPTGTQYF. The CDR3 DNA is TGTGCCAGCAGCTTAGCAAGGGGGCCGACGGGGACCCAGTACTTC.

This chain uses TRBV29-1 with TRBJ1-1; D remains unclear. The V end was cut by 6 bases, the J end by 3 bases, with 8 bases between. Germline V gene data show CDR1 as SQVTM and CDR2 as ANQGSEA. This CDR3 region has 11 residues. CDR3 nucleotide sequence: TGCAGCGTGGAGGGCGACACTGAAGCTTTCTTT. It translates to CSVEGDTEAFF.